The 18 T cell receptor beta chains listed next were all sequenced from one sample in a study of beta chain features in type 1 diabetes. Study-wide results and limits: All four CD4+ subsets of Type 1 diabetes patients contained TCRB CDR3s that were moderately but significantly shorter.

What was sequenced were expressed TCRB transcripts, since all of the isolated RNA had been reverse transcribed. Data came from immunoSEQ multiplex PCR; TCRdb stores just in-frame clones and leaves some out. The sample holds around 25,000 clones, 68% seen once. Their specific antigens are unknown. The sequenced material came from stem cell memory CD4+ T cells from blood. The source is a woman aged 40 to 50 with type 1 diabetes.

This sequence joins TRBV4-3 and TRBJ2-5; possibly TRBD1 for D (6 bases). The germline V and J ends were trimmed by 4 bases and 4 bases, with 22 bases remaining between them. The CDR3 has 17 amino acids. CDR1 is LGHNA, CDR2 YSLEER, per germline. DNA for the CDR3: TGCGCCAGCAGCCCTGAACCGGACAGTCTGGGCGGAGAGACCCAGTACTTC. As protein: CASSPEPDSLGGETQYF.

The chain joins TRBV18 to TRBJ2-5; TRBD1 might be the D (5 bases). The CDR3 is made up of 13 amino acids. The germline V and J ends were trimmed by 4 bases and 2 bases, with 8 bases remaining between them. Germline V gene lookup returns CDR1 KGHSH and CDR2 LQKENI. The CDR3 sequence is CASSRDSQETQYF. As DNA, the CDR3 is TGTGCCAGCTCACGCGACAGTCAAGAGACCCAGTACTTC.

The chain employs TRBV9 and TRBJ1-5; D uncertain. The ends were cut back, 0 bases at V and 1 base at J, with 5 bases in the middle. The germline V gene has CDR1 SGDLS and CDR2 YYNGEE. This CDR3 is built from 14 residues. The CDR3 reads CASSVGLSNQPQHF. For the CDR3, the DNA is TGTGCCAGCAGCGTAGGTCTGAGCAATCAGCCCCAGCATTTT.

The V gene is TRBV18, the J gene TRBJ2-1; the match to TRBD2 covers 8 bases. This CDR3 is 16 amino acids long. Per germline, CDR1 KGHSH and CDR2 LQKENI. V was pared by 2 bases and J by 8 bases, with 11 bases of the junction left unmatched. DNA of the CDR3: TGTGCCAGCTCACCAGGGCATAGACTAGCGACCTATGAGCAGTTCTTC. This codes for CASSPGHRLATYEQFF. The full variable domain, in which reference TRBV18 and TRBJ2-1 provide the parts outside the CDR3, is NAGVMQNPRHLVRRRGQEARLRCSPMKGHSHVYWYRQLPEEGLKFMVYLQKENIIDESGMPKERFSAEFPKEGPSILRIQQVVRGDSAAYFCASSPGHRLATYEQFFGPGTRLTVL.

CDR3 DNA sequence: TGCAGCGTTGAAGATCCGGACAGGGCCTACGAGCAGTACTTC. It yields the protein CSVEDPDRAYEQYF. V and J are TRBV29-1 and TRBJ2-7; TRBD1 matches 8 bases. J was trimmed by 2 bases and V by 0 bases; bases with no gene match: 3. Per germline, CDR1 SQVTM and CDR2 ANQGSEA. This CDR3 is 14 amino acids long.

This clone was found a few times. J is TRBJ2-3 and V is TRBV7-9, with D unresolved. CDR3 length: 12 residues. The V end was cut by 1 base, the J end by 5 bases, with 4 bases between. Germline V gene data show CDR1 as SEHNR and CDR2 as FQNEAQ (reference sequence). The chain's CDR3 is CASSLVGDTQYF. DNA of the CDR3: TGTGCCAGCAGCTTAGTCGGAGATACGCAGTATTTT.

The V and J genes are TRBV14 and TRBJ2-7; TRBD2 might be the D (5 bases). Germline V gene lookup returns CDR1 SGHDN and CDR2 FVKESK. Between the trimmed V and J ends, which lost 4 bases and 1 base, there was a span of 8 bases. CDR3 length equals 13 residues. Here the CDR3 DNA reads TGTGCCAGCAGCCCTGACTATTCCTACGAGCAGTACTTC. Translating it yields CASSPDYSYEQYF.

CDR3 DNA sequence: TGTGCCAGCACCTCGGGTAATTCGGGCTACAATGAGCAGTTCTTC. Amino acids: CASTSGNSGYNEQFF. The rearrangement joins TRBV7-6 to TRBJ2-1, with D unresolved. The germline V gene has CDR1 SGHVS and CDR2 FNYEAQ. This CDR3 is built from 15 residues. Trimming cost V 7 bases and J 3 bases, with 16 bases left between them.

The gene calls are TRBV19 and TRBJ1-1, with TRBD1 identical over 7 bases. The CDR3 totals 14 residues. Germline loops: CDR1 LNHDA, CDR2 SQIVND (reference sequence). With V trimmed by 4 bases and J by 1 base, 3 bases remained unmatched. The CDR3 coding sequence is TGTGCCAGTAGTAAGACAGGGAGGAACACTGAAGCTTTCTTT. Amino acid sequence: CASSKTGRNTEAFF. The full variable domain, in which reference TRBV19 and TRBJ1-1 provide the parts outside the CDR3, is DGGITQSPKYLFRKEGQNVTLSCEQNLNHDAMYWYRQDPGQGLRLIYYSQIVNDFQKGDIAEGYSVSREKKESFPLTVTSAQKNPTAFYLCASSKTGRNTEAFFGQGTRLTVV.

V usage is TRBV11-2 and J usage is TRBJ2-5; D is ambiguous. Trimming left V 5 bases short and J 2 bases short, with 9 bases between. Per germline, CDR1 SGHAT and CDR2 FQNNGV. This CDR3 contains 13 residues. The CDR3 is CASSRDLQETQYF. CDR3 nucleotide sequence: TGTGCCAGCAGCCGCGATTTACAAGAGACCCAGTACTTC.

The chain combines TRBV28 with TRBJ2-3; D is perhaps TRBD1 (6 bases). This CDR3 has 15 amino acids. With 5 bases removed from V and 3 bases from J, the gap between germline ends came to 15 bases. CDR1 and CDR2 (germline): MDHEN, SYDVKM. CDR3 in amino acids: CASSIQGFRTDTQYF. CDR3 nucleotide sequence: TGTGCCAGCAGTATACAGGGCTTTCGTACAGATACGCAGTATTTT.

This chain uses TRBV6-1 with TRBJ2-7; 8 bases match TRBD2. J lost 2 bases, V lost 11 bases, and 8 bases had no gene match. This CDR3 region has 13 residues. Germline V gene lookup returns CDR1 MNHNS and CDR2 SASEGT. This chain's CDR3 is CAAGTRVPYEQYF. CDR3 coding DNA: TGTGCCGCCGGGACTAGGGTCCCCTACGAGCAGTACTTC.

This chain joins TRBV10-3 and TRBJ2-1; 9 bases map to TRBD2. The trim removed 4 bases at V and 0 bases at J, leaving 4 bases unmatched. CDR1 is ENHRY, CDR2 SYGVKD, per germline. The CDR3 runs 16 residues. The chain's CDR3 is CAISASGRSSYNEQFF. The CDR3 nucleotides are TGTGCCATCAGTGCGAGCGGGAGGAGCTCCTACAATGAGCAGTTCTTC.

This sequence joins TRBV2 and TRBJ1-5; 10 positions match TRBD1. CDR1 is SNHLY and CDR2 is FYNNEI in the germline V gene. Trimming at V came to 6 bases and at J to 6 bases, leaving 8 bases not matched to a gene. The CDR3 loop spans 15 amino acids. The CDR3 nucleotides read TGTGCCAGCAGCCCGGGACAGGGGATGGGTCAGCCCCAGCATTTT. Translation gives CASSPGQGMGQPQHF. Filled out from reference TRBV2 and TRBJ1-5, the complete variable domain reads EPEVTQTPSHQVTQMGQEVILRCVPISNHLYFYWYRQILGQKVEFLVSFYNNEISEKSEIFDDQFSVERPDGSNFTLKIRSTKLEDSAMYFCASSPGQGMGQPQHFGDGTRLSIL.

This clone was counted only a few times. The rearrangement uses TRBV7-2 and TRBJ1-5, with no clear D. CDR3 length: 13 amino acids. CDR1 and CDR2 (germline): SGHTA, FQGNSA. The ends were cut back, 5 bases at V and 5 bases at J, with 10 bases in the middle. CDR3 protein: CASSQYSDQPQHF. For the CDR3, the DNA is TGTGCCAGCAGCCAGTACAGTGATCAGCCCCAGCATTTT.

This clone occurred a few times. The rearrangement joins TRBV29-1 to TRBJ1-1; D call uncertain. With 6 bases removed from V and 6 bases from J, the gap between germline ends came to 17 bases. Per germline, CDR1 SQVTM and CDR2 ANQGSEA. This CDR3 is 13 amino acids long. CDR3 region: CSVAGLGIAEAFF. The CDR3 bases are TGCAGCGTCGCGGGCCTCGGGATCGCTGAAGCTTTCTTT.

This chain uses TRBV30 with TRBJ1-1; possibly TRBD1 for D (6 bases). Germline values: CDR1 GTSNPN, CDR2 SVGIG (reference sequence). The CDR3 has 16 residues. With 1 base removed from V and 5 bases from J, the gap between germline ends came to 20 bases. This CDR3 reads CAWSALNTGMRTEAFF. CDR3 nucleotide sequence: TGTGCCTGGAGTGCCCTAAATACAGGGATGAGGACTGAAGCTTTCTTT.

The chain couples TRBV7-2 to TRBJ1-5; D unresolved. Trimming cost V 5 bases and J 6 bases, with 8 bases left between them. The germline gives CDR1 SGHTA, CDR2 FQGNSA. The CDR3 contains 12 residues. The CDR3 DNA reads TGTGCCAGCAGCCTTAATAGTCAGCCCCAGCATTTT. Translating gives CASSLNSQPQHF.